The subject of this entry is one T cell receptor beta chain. This entry belongs to a study of blood T cell repertoires in COVID-19. This CDR3 contains 15 residues. After removal of 3 bases from V and 8 bases from J, the junction contained 10 bases not matched to a gene. Germline V gives CDR1 PRHDT, CDR2 FYEKMQ (reference sequence). Profiled with immunoSEQ multiplex PCR; TCRdb holds only in-frame clones, not every one. The data show approximately 90,000 clones, approximately 89% seen once. The sequenced sample was peripheral blood. The chain employs TRBV13 and TRBJ1-2; TRBD1 aligns across 9 bases. The receptor's source is a human donor with acute or convalescent COVID-19. The donor label of this sample is uncertain. The chain's CDR3 is CASSFGQGPLKGYTF. In DNA, the CDR3 is TGTGCCAGCAGCTTCGGACAGGGGCCACTAAAGGGCTACACCTTC.